This T cell receptor beta chain was sequenced in a study of blood T cells in healthy people across ages. The second PCR ran roughly 6 to 11 cycles with a sample-barcoded 5' primer and J-beta primers. TCRdb analysed the 5' RACE reads with MiXCR anew, one entry per CDR3 protein. The table has approximately 2,000,000 distinct CDR3 sequences, about two fifths seen once; the top ten hold 23%. This clonotype was detected a few times. Germline V CDR1 and CDR2: DFQATT, SNEGSKA (reference sequence). CDR3 length: 14 amino acids. V gave up 3 bases and J gave up 7 bases, with 16 bases separating them. The origin of this receptor is a human donor in good health. Input material: blood. V gene TRBV20-1 combines with J gene TRBJ2-1, with a possible D match to TRBD2 (7 bases). DNA of the CDR3: TGCAGTGCTAGCAGGGAGGGGGGATGGAATGAGCAGTTCTTC. As protein: CSASREGGWNEQFF.